This T cell receptor (beta chain) came from a study of shared clonotypes between healthy human individuals. Study background: Serving as donors were a couple of women and a few men, whose ages spanned 18 to 49. Regarding the study as a whole: Non-shared clonotypes had lower generation probabilities than clonotypes shared by all four sorted-subset donors.

The CDR3 spans 9 residues. Germline CDR1 SGHVS, CDR2 FNYEAQ. Concerning this clone itself: As yet, its antigen is unknown. One junction end disagrees with the germline gene, perhaps due to a read error.

An even split of each subset's genomic DNA across several immunoSEQ plates was performed. Sequencing was performed with immunoSEQ multiplex PCR; in TCRdb, only in-frame clones are kept and a portion is missing. The table lists 190,000 or so clones, approximately 61% of them singletons. The TCR originated in a man aged 30 to 39 in good health. The gene calls are TRBV7-6 and TRBJ2-1; D is unclear. Source material: memory CD4+ T cells sorted from blood. Subset: CD45RA-negative fraction. In nucleotides, the CDR3 is TGTGCCAGCAGCTTAAACTGGATCTTC. It specifies CASSLNWIF.